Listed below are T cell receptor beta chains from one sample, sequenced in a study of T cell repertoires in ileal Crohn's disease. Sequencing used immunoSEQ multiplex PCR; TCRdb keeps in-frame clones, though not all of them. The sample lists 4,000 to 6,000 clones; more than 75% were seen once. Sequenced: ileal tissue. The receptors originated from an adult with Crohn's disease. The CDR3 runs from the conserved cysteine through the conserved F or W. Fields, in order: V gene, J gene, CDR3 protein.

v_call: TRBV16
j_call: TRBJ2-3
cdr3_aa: CASSPLPATTDTQYF

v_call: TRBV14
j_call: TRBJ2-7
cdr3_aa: CASSQGSGGEQYF

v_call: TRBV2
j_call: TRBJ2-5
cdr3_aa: CASSPKETQYF

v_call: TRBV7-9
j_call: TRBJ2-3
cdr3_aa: CASHRDTQYF

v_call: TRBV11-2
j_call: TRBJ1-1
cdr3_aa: CASSLDSPGARDTEAFF

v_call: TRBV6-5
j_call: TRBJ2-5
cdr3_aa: CASGRTSGRETQYF

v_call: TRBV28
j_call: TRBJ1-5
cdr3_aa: CASSRDRLTQHF

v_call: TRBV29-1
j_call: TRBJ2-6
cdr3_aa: CSVGVVAGANVLTF

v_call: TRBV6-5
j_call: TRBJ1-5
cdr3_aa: CASSYSGRANQPQHF

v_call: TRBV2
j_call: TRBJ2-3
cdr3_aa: CASSPGRKDTQYF

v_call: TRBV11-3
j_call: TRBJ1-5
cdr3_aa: CAELKGARLNQPQHF

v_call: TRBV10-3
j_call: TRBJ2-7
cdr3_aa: CAIRGETSGYEQYF

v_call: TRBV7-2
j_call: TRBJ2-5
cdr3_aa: CASSLWAAGGETQYF

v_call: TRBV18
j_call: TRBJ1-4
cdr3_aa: CASSPQDRIKEKLFF

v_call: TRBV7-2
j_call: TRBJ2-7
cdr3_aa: CASSLVSGVYEQYF